Each of the 3 T cell receptor beta chains below was sequenced from the same sample in a study of shared clonotypes between healthy human individuals. TCRdb's table, derived via immunoSEQ multiplex PCR, lists solely in-frame clones and lacks some. This sample has roughly 530,000 clones; 90% to 96% occur once, and the top ten carry roughly 0.06%. Sequencing used naive CD4+ T cells sorted from blood. The subset: CD45RA+ positively selected. The receptors originated from a woman in her 30s in good health.

The chain joins TRBV18 to TRBJ2-7, with 7 bases matching TRBD2. With 3 bases clipped from V and 7 bases from J, the junction kept 9 bases outside the gene matches. CDR1 is KGHSH and CDR2 is LQKENI in the germline V gene. This CDR3 spans 14 amino acids. The CDR3 loop reads CASSPASGPWEQYF. The DNA of the CDR3 is TGTGCCAGCTCACCGGCTAGCGGTCCTTGGGAGCAGTACTTC.

This clone was seen just once. The rearrangement uses TRBV10-3 and TRBJ2-5; maybe TRBD1 (6 bases). Germline CDR1 ENHRY, CDR2 SYGVKD. Deletions cut 5 bases from V and 3 bases from J, with 10 bases between. There are 13 residues in the CDR3. This CDR3 is CAISLTGKETQYF. The CDR3 region has the DNA TGTGCCATCAGTCTAACAGGGAAAGAGACCCAGTACTTC.

V is TRBV29-1 and J is TRBJ2-1; 8 nucleotides match TRBD2. CDR1 is SQVTM, CDR2 ANQGSEA, per germline. Trimming at V came to 3 bases and at J to 0 bases, leaving 13 bases not matched to a gene. CDR3 size: 18 residues. CDR3: CSVDKLLAGRSSYNEQFF. The CDR3 nucleotides read TGCAGCGTTGACAAGTTGCTAGCGGGTAGAAGCTCCTACAATGAGCAGTTCTTC.